What follows are 10 T cell receptor beta chains derived from one specimen sequenced in a study of T-cell reconstitution after alpha-beta-depleted transplantation in children. Construction of the TCRbeta library involved unique molecular identifiers. TCRdb redid the calling of the PCR reads with MiXCR, one entry per CDR3 protein. This table has roughly 300,000 distinct CDR3 sequences, about a tenth appearing once. The sample here was PBMCs from the stem cell graft donor, taken from the stem cell graft. All receptors come from a human donor who donated a stem cell graft to a child with acute lymphoblastic leukemia.

There are a few counts of this clonotype. The chain has TRBV4-1 and TRBJ2-1; 7 nucleotides align to TRBD2. Germline CDR1 reads MGHRA; CDR2 reads YSYEKL. This CDR3 spans 16 amino acids. V lost 0 bases to trimming and J lost 4 bases; unmatched junction nucleotides: 6. The DNA of the CDR3 is TGCGCCAGCAGCCAAGACTGGGGGGGAGGGTACAATGAGCAGTTCTTC. Protein: CASSQDWGGGYNEQFF.

This clonotype has more than one count but fewer than ten. The chain links TRBV7-9 to TRBJ2-3; D might be TRBD2 (6 bases). The CDR3 has 16 amino acids. The germline V and J ends were trimmed by 4 bases and 6 bases, with 20 bases remaining between them. Germline V gene sequence: CDR1 SEHNR, CDR2 FQNEAQ (reference sequence). DNA of the CDR3: TGTGCCAGCAGCTCGGGGAGACTAGGCCTTGGGGATACGCAGTATTTT. Amino acids: CASSSGRLGLGDTQYF. Combining the CDR3 with reference TRBV7-9 and TRBJ2-3 gives the whole variable domain DTGVSQNPRHKITKRGQNVTFRCDPISEHNRLYWYRQTLGQGPEFLTYFQNEAQLEKSRLLSDRFSAERPKGSFSTLEIQRTEQGDSAMYLCASSSGRLGLGDTQYFGPGTRLTVL.

The chain has TRBV3-1 and TRBJ2-1, with D perhaps being TRBD1 or TRBD2 (6 bases each). The V gene lost 6 bases and the J gene lost 5 bases, with 35 bases spanning the gap. Germline assignment: CDR1 LGHDT and CDR2 YNNKEL (reference sequence). CDR3 length: 21 residues. The DNA of the CDR3 is TGTGCCAGCAGTTCGTTGACCCGGGGGCGGCCCAGAAGGCATCAGAACAATGAGCAGTTCTTC. This codes for CASSSLTRGRPRRHQNNEQFF.

Ten or more counts support this clonotype. The V and J genes are TRBV28 and TRBJ2-7; D might be TRBD1 or TRBD2, each matching 5 bases. V lost 7 bases to trimming and J lost 5 bases, with 24 bases between them. This CDR3 comprises 16 residues. Germline loops: CDR1 MDHEN, CDR2 SYDVKM. The CDR3 loop reads CASMTFRGSSWHEQYF. CDR3 nucleotide sequence: TGTGCCAGCATGACCTTCCGGGGCAGCTCTTGGCACGAGCAGTACTTC.

This clonotype was found a few times. The V gene is TRBV7-2, the J gene TRBJ2-7, with 7 positions matching TRBD2. V lost 5 bases and J lost 6; bases outside the gene matches: 19. There are 17 residues in the CDR3. The germline CDR1 and CDR2 sequences are SGHTA and FQGNSA. The CDR3 loop reads CASSPARGGVLRGEQYF. The DNA for the CDR3 is TGTGCCAGCAGCCCTGCTCGGGGAGGGGTGCTAAGGGGCGAGCAGTACTTC.

This clonotype was picked up a small number of times. The CDR3 sequence: CASSYRLAVRGNEQFF. The CDR3, as DNA: TGTGCCAGCAGTTATCGGCTAGCGGTCAGAGGGAATGAGCAGTTCTTC. The chain uses TRBV6-2 or TRBV6-3 and TRBJ2-1; 7 bases line up with TRBD2. The CDR3 totals 16 residues. The ends lost 3 bases at V and 7 bases at J; junction bases unmatched: 12. Germline V gene lookup returns CDR1 MNHEY and CDR2 SVGEGT.

This clonotype appeared a few times. CDR3 residues: CASSYFRYGTGPVHYSNQPQHF. The CDR3 DNA follows: TGTGCCAGCAGCTACTTTCGATACGGGACGGGGCCCGTTCACTATAGCAATCAGCCCCAGCATTTT. This rearrangement joins TRBV7-4 to TRBJ1-5; D perhaps matches TRBD1 (5 bases). The CDR3 length is 22 residues. CDR1 and CDR2 (germline): SGHVT, SQSDAQ. The germline V and J ends were trimmed by 4 bases and 0 bases, with 31 bases remaining between them.

This clonotype was observed at least ten times. The gene calls are TRBV3-1 and TRBJ1-1, with TRBD1 matching over 9 bases. V lost 5 bases to trimming and J lost 4 bases; unmatched junction nucleotides: 2. Germline V gives CDR1 LGHDT, CDR2 YNNKEL (reference sequence). CDR3 length: 13 residues. As DNA, the CDR3 is TGTGCCAGCAGCGGACAGGGGAGCACTGAAGCTTTCTTT. Translated: CASSGQGSTEAFF.

This clonotype was recorded at least ten times. This chain connects TRBV20-1 to TRBJ2-5, with TRBD2 matching 9 bases. The germline V gene has CDR1 DFQATT and CDR2 SNEGSKA (reference sequence). J lost 5 bases, V lost 7 bases, and 11 bases had no gene match. This CDR3 comprises 14 residues. CDR3 coding DNA: TGCAGTGGGTCAGCGGGAGGTTTCGGCGAGACCCAGTACTTC. Its translation is CSGSAGGFGETQYF.

The genes are TRBV3-1 and TRBJ1-2; D is perhaps TRBD1 (5 bases). Germline V gene data show CDR1 as LGHDT and CDR2 as YNNKEL (reference sequence). This CDR3 comprises 15 residues. Trimming cost V 4 bases and J 0 bases, with 12 bases left between them. The DNA of the CDR3 is TGTGCCAGCAGCCCAGGGTGGCTTACTAACTATGGCTACACCTTC. This gives the protein CASSPGWLTNYGYTF.